Listed below are T cell receptor beta chains from one sample, sequenced in a study of Ad26.COV2.S vaccination and SARS-CoV-2 variants. Clones were read by immunoSEQ multiplex PCR, and TCRdb kept only the in-frame ones, dropping some. The sample contains some 340,000 clones, about 82% of which appear only once. The source material was peripheral blood, sampled in a trial of Ad26.COV2.S vaccine versus placebo. The receptors here all came from a person aged 18-65 years who received the Ad26.COV2.S COVID-19 vaccine or a placebo. CDR3s include the opening cysteine and the closing phenylalanine or tryptophan. The order of the fields is V gene, J gene, clone size, D gene, CDR3 DNA, CDR3 protein. D genes are given only for firm matches. Rows may omit the clone size; those that give it use once, few, many or a size class.

>TRBV7-8|TRBJ2-2|NA|TRBD1
TGTGCCAGCAGCGGACAGGTCGCCGGGGAGCTGTTTTTT
CASSGQVAGELFF
>TRBV14|TRBJ2-1|NA|TRBD2
TGTGCCAGCAGCCCTTTGCCGGGACTAGCGGCCTACAATGAGCAGTTCTTC
CASSPLPGLAAYNEQFF
>TRBV7-9|TRBJ2-3|NA|NA
TGTGCCAGCGCCCGTACCTTCGAGTATACGCAGTATTTT
CASARTFEYTQYF
>TRBV20-1|TRBJ1-1|NA|NA
TGCAGTGCTAGTCTGGGGAACACTGAAGCTTTCTTT
CSASLGNTEAFF
>TRBV10-1|TRBJ2-3|NA|TRBD2
TGCGCCAGCAGTGCTAGCGGGGGCCCCACAGATACGCAGTATTTT
CASSASGGPTDTQYF
>TRBV18|TRBJ2-2|NA|TRBD2
TGTGCCAGCTCACTTTTCGGACTAGCTTTGACCGGGGAGCTGTTTTTT
CASSLFGLALTGELFF
>TRBV7-8|TRBJ2-1|NA|NA
TGTGCCAGCAGCTTAGGGTTCTCGGGCTCATACAATGAGCAGTTCTTC
CASSLGFSGSYNEQFF
>TRBV6-6|TRBJ2-5|NA|NA
TGTGCCAGCAGTTACTCCGCAGAAGAGACCCAGTACTTC
CASSYSAEETQYF
>TRBV5-1|TRBJ1-1|few|NA
TGCGCCAGCAGCTCGGAACCAGGGAGGGACACTGAAGCTTTCTTT
CASSSEPGRDTEAFF
>TRBV18|TRBJ1-1|NA|NA
TGTGCCAGCTCACCATTTCCGGCCACTGAAGCTTTCTTT
CASSPFPATEAFF
>TRBV9|TRBJ2-3|NA|NA
TGTGCCAGCAGCGTATGGGGGACTAGCACAGATACGCAGTATTTT
CASSVWGTSTDTQYF
>TRBV20-1|TRBJ1-5|NA|NA
TGCAGTGCTAGAGAACCTCAGCCCCAGCATTTT
CSAREPQPQHF
>TRBV19|TRBJ2-5|NA|NA
TGTGCCAGCGGCGGGGGCTTAGGAGAGACCCAGTACTTC
CASGGGLGETQYF
>TRBV18|TRBJ2-6|once|TRBD1
TGTGCCAGCTCACCGATCCCACCCCGGACAGGGGGCTCCGGGGCCAACGTCCTGACTTTC
CASSPIPPRTGGSGANVLTF
>TRBV3-1/TRBV3-2|TRBJ1-1|few|TRBD1
TGTGCCAGCAGCCAAGGGGGACAGTGGGGTGCAGCTTTCTTT
CASSQGGQWGAAFF
>TRBV29-1|TRBJ2-2|once|NA
TGCAGCGTTGAAAGGCAGGGTGACACCGGGGAGCTGTTTTTT
CSVERQGDTGELFF
>TRBV27|TRBJ2-2|NA|NA
TGTGCCAGCAGTTTATCCCCCAGGCCCGACACCGGGGAGCTGTTTTTT
CASSLSPRPDTGELFF
>TRBV10-3|TRBJ2-2|NA|TRBD1
TGTGCCATCAGTGGAAGGGACAGCCGGAACACCGGGGAGCTGTTTTTT
CAISGRDSRNTGELFF
>TRBV7-2|TRBJ2-5|NA|NA
TGTGCCAGCAGCTTAGGGGGACTGCTGTACCAAGAGACCCAGTACTTC
CASSLGGLLYQETQYF
>TRBV5-1|TRBJ2-5|once|NA
TGCGCCAGCAGCTTGGATAGTAGGGTACAAGAGACCCAGTACTTC
CASSLDSRVQETQYF
>TRBV5-4|TRBJ2-7|NA|NA
TGTGCCAGCTCCCTGGGACAAATTGGCTCCTACGAGCAGTACTTC
CASSLGQIGSYEQYF
>TRBV5-1|TRBJ1-3|NA|NA
TGCGCCAGCACCCCGCTTGGGGTCGGATCCGGAAACACCATATATTTT
CASTPLGVGSGNTIYF
>TRBV3-1/TRBV3-2|TRBJ1-6|NA|NA
TGTGCCAGCAGCCCCCCGCTGAATTCACCCCTCCACTTT
CASSPPLNSPLHF
>TRBV18|TRBJ2-2|NA|TRBD2
TGTGCCAGCTCACCTAGCGGGCCTGCGAACACCGGGGAGCTGTTTTTT
CASSPSGPANTGELFF
>TRBV6-5|TRBJ2-3|once|NA
TGTGCCAGCAGTTTATCGTTTCGTGGTTCGGATACGCAGTATTTT
CASSLSFRGSDTQYF
>TRBV19|TRBJ1-2|NA|TRBD1
TGTGCCAGTACCCCCGGACAGGGTCCCTATGGCTACACCTTC
CASTPGQGPYGYTF
>TRBV7-2|TRBJ1-1|NA|NA
TGTGCCAGCAGCCGCACGGGAGGTGAAGTGGGCACTGAAGCTTTCTTT
CASSRTGGEVGTEAFF
>TRBV7-8|TRBJ2-7|NA|TRBD1
TGTGCCAGCAGACTGGACAGGAGCTCCTACGAGCAGTACTTC
CASRLDRSSYEQYF